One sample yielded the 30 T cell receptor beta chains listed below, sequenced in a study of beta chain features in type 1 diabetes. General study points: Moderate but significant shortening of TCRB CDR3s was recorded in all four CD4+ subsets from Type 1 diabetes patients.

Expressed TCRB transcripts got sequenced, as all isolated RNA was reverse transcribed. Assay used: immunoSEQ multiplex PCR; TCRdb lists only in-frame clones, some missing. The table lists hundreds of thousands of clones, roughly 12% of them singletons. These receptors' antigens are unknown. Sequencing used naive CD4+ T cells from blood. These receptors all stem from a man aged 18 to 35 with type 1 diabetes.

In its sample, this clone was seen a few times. Written as DNA, the CDR3 is TGTGCCTGGAGTGTACTAGCGGGGTCCAGTCACAGCGATACGCAGTATTTT. It is translated as CAWSVLAGSSHSDTQYF. The chain combines TRBV30 with TRBJ2-3, with 10 bases matching TRBD2. J lost 6 bases, V lost 0 bases, and 12 bases had no gene match. Germline CDR1 GTSNPN, CDR2 SVGIG (reference sequence). The CDR3 is made up of 17 amino acids. The whole variable domain, remainder taken from reference TRBV30 and TRBJ2-3, is SQTIHQWPATLVQPVGSPLSLECTVEGTSNPNLYWYRQAAGRGLQLLFYSVGIGQISSEVPQNLSASRPQDRQFILSSKKLLLSDSGFYLCAWSVLAGSSHSDTQYFGPGTRLTVL.

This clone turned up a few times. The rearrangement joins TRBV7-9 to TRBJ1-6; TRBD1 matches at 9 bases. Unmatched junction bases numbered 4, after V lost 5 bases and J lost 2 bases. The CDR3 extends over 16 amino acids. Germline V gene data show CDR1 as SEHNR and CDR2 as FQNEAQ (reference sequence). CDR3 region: CASSLGQGAYNSPLHF. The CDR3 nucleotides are TGTGCCAGCAGCCTGGGACAGGGTGCCTATAATTCACCCCTCCACTTT.

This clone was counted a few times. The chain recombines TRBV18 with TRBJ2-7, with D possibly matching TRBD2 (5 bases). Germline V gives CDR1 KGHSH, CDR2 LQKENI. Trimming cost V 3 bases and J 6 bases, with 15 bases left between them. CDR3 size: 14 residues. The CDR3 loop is CASSPGDREREQYF. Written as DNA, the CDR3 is TGTGCCAGCTCACCGGGTGATAGGGAGCGCGAGCAGTACTTC. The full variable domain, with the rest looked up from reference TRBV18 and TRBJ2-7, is NAGVMQNPRHLVRRRGQEARLRCSPMKGHSHVYWYRQLPEEGLKFMVYLQKENIIDESGMPKERFSAEFPKEGPSILRIQQVVRGDSAAYFCASSPGDREREQYFGPGTRLTVT.

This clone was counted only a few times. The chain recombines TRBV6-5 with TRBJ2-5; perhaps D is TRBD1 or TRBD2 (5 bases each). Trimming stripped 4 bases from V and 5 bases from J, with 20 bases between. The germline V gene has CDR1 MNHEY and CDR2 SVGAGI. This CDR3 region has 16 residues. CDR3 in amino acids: CASSSIGDPGWETQYF. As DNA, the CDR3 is TGTGCCAGCAGTTCGATAGGGGACCCTGGATGGGAGACCCAGTACTTC.

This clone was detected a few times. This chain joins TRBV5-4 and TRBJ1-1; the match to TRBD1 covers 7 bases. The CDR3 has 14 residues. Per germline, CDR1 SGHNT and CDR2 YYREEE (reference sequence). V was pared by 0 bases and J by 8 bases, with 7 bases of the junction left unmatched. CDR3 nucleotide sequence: TGTGCCAGCAGCTTGGGACAGGGACGTACAGAAGCTTTCTTT. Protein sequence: CASSLGQGRTEAFF.

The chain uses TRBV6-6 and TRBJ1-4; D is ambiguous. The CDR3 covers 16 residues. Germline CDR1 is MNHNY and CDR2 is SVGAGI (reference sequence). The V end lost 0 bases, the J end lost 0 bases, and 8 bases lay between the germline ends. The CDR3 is CASSYSGRTTNEKLFF. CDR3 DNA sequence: TGTGCCAGCAGTTACTCGGGGAGAACAACTAATGAAAAACTGTTTTTT.

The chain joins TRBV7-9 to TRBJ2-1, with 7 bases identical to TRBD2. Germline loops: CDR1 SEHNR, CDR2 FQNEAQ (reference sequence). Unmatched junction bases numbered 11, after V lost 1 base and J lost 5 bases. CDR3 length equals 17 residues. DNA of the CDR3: TGTGCCAGCAGCTTAGGGTGGCTAGCGGCCTCACACAATGAGCAGTTCTTC. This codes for CASSLGWLAASHNEQFF.

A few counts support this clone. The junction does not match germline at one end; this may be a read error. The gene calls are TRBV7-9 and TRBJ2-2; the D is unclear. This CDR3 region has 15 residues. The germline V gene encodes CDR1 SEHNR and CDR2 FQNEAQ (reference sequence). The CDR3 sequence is CASSLLNENSGELFF. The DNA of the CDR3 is TGTGCCAGCAGCCTACTTAATGAGAACTCCGGGGAGCTGTTTTTT.

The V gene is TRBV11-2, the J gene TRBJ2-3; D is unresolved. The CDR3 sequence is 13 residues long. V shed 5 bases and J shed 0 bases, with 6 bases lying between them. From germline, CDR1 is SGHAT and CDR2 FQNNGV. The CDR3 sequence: CASSTYSTDTQYF. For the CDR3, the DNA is TGTGCCAGCAGCACATACAGCACAGATACGCAGTATTTT.

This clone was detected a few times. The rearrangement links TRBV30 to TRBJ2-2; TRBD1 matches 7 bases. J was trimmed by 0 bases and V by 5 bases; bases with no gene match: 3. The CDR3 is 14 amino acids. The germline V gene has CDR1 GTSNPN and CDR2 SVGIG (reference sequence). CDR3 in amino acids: CAWEGAPNTGELFF. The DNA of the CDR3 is TGTGCCTGGGAGGGGGCGCCGAACACCGGGGAGCTGTTTTTT.

The CDR3 loop reads CSVQHTDTQYF. CDR3 bases: TGCAGCGTTCAGCACACAGATACGCAGTATTTT. This chain uses TRBV29-1 with TRBJ2-3; D is unclear. V lost 5 bases to trimming and J lost 2 bases, with 5 bases between them. The CDR3 is made up of 11 amino acids. In germline, CDR1 is SQVTM, CDR2 ANQGSEA.

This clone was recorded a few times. This CDR3 reads CASSLRQASLHF. CDR3 bases: TGTGCCAGCAGCTTACGTCAGGCTTCCCTCCACTTT. The V gene is TRBV7-2, the J gene TRBJ1-6; D is undetermined. There are 12 residues in the CDR3. Germline lookup yields CDR1 SGHTA and CDR2 FQGNSA. Trimming left V 2 bases short and J 14 bases short, with 10 bases between.

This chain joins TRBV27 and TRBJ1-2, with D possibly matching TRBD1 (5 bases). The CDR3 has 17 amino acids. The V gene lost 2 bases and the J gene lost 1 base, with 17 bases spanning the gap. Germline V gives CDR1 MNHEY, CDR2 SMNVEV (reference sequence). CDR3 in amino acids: CASSLVTRGGFNYGYTF. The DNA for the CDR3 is TGTGCCAGCAGTTTAGTGACGAGGGGTGGGTTTAACTATGGCTACACCTTC.

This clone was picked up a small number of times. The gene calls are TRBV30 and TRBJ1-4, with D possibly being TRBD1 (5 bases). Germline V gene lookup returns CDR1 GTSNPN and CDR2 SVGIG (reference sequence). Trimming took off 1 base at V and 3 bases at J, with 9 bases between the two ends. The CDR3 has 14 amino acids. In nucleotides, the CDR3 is TGTGCCTGGAGTGAGGGGAAGGCTAATGAAAAACTGTTTTTT. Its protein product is CAWSEGKANEKLFF.

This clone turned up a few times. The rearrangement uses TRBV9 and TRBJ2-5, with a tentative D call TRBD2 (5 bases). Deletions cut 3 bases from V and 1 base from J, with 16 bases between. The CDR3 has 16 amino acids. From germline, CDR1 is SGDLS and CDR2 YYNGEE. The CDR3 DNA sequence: TGTGCCAGCAGCGAATTCAGAGGGTCGGGCCAAGAGACCCAGTACTTC. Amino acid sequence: CASSEFRGSGQETQYF.

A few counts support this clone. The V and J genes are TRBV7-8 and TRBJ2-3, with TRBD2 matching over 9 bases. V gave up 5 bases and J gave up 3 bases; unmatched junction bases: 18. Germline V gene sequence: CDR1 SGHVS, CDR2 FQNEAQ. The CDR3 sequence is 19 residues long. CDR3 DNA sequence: TGTGCCAGCAGCAGAATAGGCTTTAGCGGGGGCCTAGGTACAGATACGCAGTATTTT. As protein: CASSRIGFSGGLGTDTQYF.

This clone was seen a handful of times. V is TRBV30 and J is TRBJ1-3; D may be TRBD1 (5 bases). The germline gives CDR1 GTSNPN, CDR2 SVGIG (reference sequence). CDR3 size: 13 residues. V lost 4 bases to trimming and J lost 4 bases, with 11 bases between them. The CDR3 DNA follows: TGTGCCTGGAATGGGGGTTCCGGAAACACCATATATTTT. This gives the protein CAWNGGSGNTIYF.

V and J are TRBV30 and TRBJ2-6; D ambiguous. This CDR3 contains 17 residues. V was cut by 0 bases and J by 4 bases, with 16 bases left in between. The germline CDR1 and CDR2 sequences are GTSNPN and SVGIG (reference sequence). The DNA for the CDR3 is TGTGCCTGGAGTGTACGAACGGCCGTCTGGGGGGCCAACGTCCTGACTTTC. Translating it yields CAWSVRTAVWGANVLTF.

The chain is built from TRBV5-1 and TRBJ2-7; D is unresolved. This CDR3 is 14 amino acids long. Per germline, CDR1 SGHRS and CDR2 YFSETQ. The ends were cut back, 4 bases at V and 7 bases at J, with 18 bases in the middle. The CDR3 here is CASSPLTPAPEQYF. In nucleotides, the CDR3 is TGCGCCAGCAGCCCCCTCACCCCCGCCCCAGAGCAGTACTTC.

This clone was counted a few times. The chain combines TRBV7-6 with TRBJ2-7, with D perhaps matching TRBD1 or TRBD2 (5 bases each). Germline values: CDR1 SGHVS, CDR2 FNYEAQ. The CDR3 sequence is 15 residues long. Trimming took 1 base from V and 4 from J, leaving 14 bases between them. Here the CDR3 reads CASSLERLRGYEQYF. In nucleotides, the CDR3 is TGTGCCAGCAGCTTAGAGCGACTAAGGGGATACGAGCAGTACTTC.

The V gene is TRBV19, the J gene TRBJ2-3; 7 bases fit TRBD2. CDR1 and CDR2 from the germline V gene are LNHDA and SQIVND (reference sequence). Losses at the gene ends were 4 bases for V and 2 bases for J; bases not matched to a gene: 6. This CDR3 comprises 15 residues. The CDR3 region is CASSNPAGSTDTQYF. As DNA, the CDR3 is TGTGCCAGTAGTAATCCAGCGGGGTCCACAGATACGCAGTATTTT. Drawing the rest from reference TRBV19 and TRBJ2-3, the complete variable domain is DGGITQSPKYLFRKEGQNVTLSCEQNLNHDAMYWYRQDPGQGLRLIYYSQIVNDFQKGDIAEGYSVSREKKESFPLTVTSAQKNPTAFYLCASSNPAGSTDTQYFGPGTRLTVL.

The CDR3: CASTLGAGPNQPQHF. The CDR3 DNA reads TGTGCCAGCACCCTAGGGGCAGGCCCGAATCAGCCCCAGCATTTT. This rearrangement joins TRBV9 to TRBJ1-5; TRBD1 is a possible D gene (5 bases). Looked up from germline, CDR1 is SGDLS and CDR2 is YYNGEE. V lost 6 bases, J lost 4 bases, and 17 bases lay in between. The CDR3 contains 15 residues.

CDR3 nucleotide sequence: TGTGCCAGCAGCTTAGCGGGGGACAGGAGATCCTACGAGCAGTACTTC. This sequence encodes CASSLAGDRRSYEQYF. The gene calls are TRBV7-2 and TRBJ2-7; TRBD1 matches at 8 bases. There are 16 residues in the CDR3. The V and J ends lost 0 bases and 1 base, in that order; junction bases with no gene match: 5. In germline, CDR1 is SGHTA, CDR2 FQGNSA.

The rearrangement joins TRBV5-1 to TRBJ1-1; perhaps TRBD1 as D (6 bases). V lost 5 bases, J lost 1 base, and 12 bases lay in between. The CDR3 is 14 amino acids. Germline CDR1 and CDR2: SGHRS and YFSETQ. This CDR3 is CASRKDSSNTEAFF. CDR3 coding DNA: TGCGCCAGCAGGAAGGACAGCTCGAACACTGAAGCTTTCTTT.

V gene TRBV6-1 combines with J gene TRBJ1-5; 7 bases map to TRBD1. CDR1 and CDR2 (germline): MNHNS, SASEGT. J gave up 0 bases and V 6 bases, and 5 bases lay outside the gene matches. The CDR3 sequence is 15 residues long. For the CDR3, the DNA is TGTGCCAGCAGGAACAGGGGCGGTAGCAATCAGCCCCAGCATTTT. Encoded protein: CASRNRGGSNQPQHF.

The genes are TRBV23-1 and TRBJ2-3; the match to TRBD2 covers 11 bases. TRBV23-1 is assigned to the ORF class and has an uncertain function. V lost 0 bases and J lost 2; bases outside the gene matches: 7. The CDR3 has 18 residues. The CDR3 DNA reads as TGCGCCAGCAGTCAATCACTAAGACTAGCGGGGATCACAGATACGCAGTATTTT. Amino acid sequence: CASSQSLRLAGITDTQYF.

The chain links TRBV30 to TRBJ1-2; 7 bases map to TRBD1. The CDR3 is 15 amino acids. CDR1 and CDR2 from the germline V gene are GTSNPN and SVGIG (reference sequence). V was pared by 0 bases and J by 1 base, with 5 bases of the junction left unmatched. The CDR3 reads CAWSVRDSFNYGYTF. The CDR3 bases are TGTGCCTGGAGTGTACGGGACAGCTTTAACTATGGCTACACCTTC. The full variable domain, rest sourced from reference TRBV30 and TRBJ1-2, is SQTIHQWPATLVQPVGSPLSLECTVEGTSNPNLYWYRQAAGRGLQLLFYSVGIGQISSEVPQNLSASRPQDRQFILSSKKLLLSDSGFYLCAWSVRDSFNYGYTFGSGTRLTVV.

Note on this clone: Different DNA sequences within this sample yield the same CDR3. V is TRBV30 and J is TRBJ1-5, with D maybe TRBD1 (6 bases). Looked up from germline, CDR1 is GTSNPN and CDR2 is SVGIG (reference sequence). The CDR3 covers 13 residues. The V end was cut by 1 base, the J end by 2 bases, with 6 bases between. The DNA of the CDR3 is TGTGCCTGGAGTGCAGGGGGCAATCAGCCCCAGCATTTT. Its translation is CAWSAGGNQPQHF.

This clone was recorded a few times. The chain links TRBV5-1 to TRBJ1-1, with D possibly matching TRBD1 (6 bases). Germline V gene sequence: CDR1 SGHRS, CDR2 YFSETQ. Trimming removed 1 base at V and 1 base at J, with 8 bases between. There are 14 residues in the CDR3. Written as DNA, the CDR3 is TGCGCCAGCAGCTTGACAGGGTGGAACACTGAAGCTTTCTTT. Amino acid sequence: CASSLTGWNTEAFF.

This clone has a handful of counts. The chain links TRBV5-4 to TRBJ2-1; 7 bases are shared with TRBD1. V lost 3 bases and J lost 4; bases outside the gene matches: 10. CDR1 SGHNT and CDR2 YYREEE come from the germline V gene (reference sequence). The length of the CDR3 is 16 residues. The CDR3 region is CASSSGSTGVYNEQFF. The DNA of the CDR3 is TGTGCCAGCAGCTCTGGATCTACAGGGGTTTACAATGAGCAGTTCTTC.